The 32 T cell receptor beta chains listed next were all sequenced from one sample in a study of control samples from healthy donors and cancer patients. Profiled with immunoSEQ multiplex PCR; TCRdb holds only in-frame clones, not every one. The repertoire holds about 130,000 clones, with more than 75% as singletons. Sequencing was done on a sample of blood. Every receptor here comes from a man in his late teens or twenties in good health.

The chain links TRBV11-2 to TRBJ1-2, with TRBD1 as a possible D gene (5 bases). The germline V and J ends were trimmed by 0 bases and 6 bases, with 8 bases remaining between them. CDR1 and CDR2 (germline): SGHAT, FQNNGV. CDR3 length equals 13 residues. The CDR3 protein is CASSLEGGNGYTF. DNA of the CDR3: TGTGCCAGCAGCTTAGAGGGGGGAAATGGCTACACCTTC.

This chain uses TRBV7-3 with TRBJ2-7; the D is unclear. The CDR3 covers 15 residues. Germline CDR1 is SGHTA and CDR2 is FQGTGA. Trimming removed 6 bases from V and 6 bases from J, with 21 bases in between. CDR3 sequence reads: CASSLNPGPVSEQYF. The DNA of the CDR3 is TGTGCCAGCAGTCTTAACCCGGGCCCCGTCTCCGAGCAGTACTTC.

The chain is built from TRBV2 and TRBJ2-3, with 7 bases lining up with TRBD2. J was trimmed by 0 bases and V by 9 bases; bases with no gene match: 12. The length of the CDR3 is 16 residues. CDR1 SNHLY and CDR2 FYNNEI come from the germline V gene. In DNA form, the CDR3 reads TGTGCCAGTCAGCGCGGCCTAGCGGCAAGCACAGATACGCAGTATTTT. It encodes CASQRGLAASTDTQYF.

The chain carries TRBV4-1 and TRBJ2-1; 9 nucleotides align to TRBD2. CDR1 is MGHRA and CDR2 is YSYEKL in the germline V gene. This CDR3 contains 15 residues. V was pared by 1 base and J by 8 bases, with 6 bases of the junction left unmatched. The CDR3 nucleotides read TGCGCCAGCAGCCAAGGAGGCGGGAGGGCCGATGAGCAGTTCTTC. This translates into CASSQGGGRADEQFF.

This clone was seen a single time. The V and J genes are TRBV9 and TRBJ2-3; TRBD2 aligns across 10 bases. Germline lookup yields CDR1 SGDLS and CDR2 YYNGEE. V lost 5 bases, J lost 14 bases, and 8 bases stayed unmatched. This CDR3 comprises 12 residues. The CDR3 loop reads CASRVSSGSLYF. The CDR3, as DNA: TGTGCCAGCAGAGTTTCTAGCGGGAGTTTGTATTTT.

J is TRBJ2-7 and V is TRBV19; 10 nucleotides line up with TRBD1. CDR1 and CDR2 from the germline V gene are LNHDA and SQIVND (reference sequence). This CDR3 spans 18 amino acids. J lost 2 bases, V lost 6 bases, and 16 bases had no gene match. The CDR3 region is CASRGTGELKTEPYEQYF. CDR3 coding DNA: TGTGCCAGTAGGGGGACAGGGGAACTTAAGACTGAGCCCTACGAGCAGTACTTC.

The rearrangement links TRBV6-5 to TRBJ1-5; 9 bases align to TRBD1. CDR1 is MNHEY and CDR2 is SVGAGI in the germline V gene. The CDR3 is 14 amino acids. The trim removed 7 bases at V and 7 bases at J, leaving 8 bases unmatched. CDR3 loop: CASNRDRVEQPQHF. The CDR3, as DNA: TGTGCCAGCAACCGGGACAGGGTCGAACAGCCCCAGCATTTT.

In its sample, this clone was seen once. The V call is TRBV18, the J call TRBJ2-3; tentative D call: TRBD2 (5 bases). There are 14 residues in the CDR3. V lost 2 bases, J lost 0 bases, and 6 bases lay in between. CDR1 is KGHSH and CDR2 is LQKENI in the germline V gene. The CDR3 reads CASSPSGSTDTQYF. The DNA for the CDR3 is TGTGCCAGCTCACCAAGCGGCAGCACAGATACGCAGTATTTT.

The chain employs TRBV18 and TRBJ2-1; D is uncertain. The CDR3 spans 11 residues. V lost 4 bases to trimming and J lost 9 bases, with 7 bases between them. Per the germline V gene, CDR1 is KGHSH and CDR2 is LQKENI. The CDR3 reads CASSRAGEQFF. In nucleotides, the CDR3 is TGTGCCAGCTCACGGGCTGGTGAGCAGTTCTTC.

V usage is TRBV27 and J usage is TRBJ2-1; 12 bases map to TRBD2. Germline CDR1 reads MNHEY; CDR2 reads SMNVEV (reference sequence). The CDR3 has 16 residues. After removal of 2 bases from V and 7 bases from J, the junction contained 6 bases not matched to a gene. CDR3 nucleotide sequence: TGTGCCAGCAGTTTAACTCGAGGGACTAGCGGGAATGAGCAGTTCTTC. It codes for CASSLTRGTSGNEQFF.

This clone came up once. The rearrangement uses TRBV27 and TRBJ2-1, with 14 bases that match TRBD2. The ends lost 5 bases at V and 0 bases at J; junction bases unmatched: 12. The length of the CDR3 is 20 residues. The germline CDR1 and CDR2 sequences are MNHEY and SMNVEV (reference sequence). Written as DNA, the CDR3 is TGTGCCAGCAGTCGCCGGGGACTAGCGGGAGCCATACGCTCCTACAATGAGCAGTTCTTC. It encodes CASSRRGLAGAIRSYNEQFF.

Remarks on this clone: Germline is not matched at one junction end, which may reflect a read error. This rearrangement joins TRBV14 to TRBJ2-7; 9 nucleotides match TRBD2. Germline CDR1 is SGHDN and CDR2 is FVKESK. There are 13 residues in the CDR3. DNA of the CDR3: TGTGCCAGCAGCATTAGCGGGAGAGCCCCCTCTGTCTTC. The encoded protein is CASSISGRAPSVF.

The V and J genes are TRBV30 and TRBJ1-5, with TRBD1 identical over 8 bases. Germline V gene lookup returns CDR1 GTSNPN and CDR2 SVGIG (reference sequence). The CDR3 runs to 15 residues. The J segment lost 2 bases and the V segment lost 3 bases, leaving 6 bases of the junction unmatched. CDR3 nucleotides: TGTGCCTGGAGGAGGACAGGGACGGGCAATCAGCCCCAGCATTTT. It is translated as CAWRRTGTGNQPQHF.

This chain links TRBV7-9 with TRBJ2-6; D not resolved. In germline, CDR1 is SEHNR, CDR2 FQNEAQ (reference sequence). The CDR3 has 17 amino acids. With 4 bases removed from V and 1 base from J, the gap between germline ends came to 14 bases. The CDR3 protein is CASSYLRGLSGANVLTF. The CDR3 region has the DNA TGTGCCAGCAGCTATCTTAGAGGCCTATCTGGGGCCAACGTCCTGACTTTC.

This rearrangement joins TRBV30 to TRBJ2-1, with D tentatively TRBD1 (6 bases). V dropped 5 bases and J dropped 6 bases, with 14 bases sitting between them. This CDR3 is 13 amino acids long. Germline V gene lookup returns CDR1 GTSNPN and CDR2 SVGIG (reference sequence). The CDR3, as DNA: TGTGCCTGGGCTGGGGACACCCCCAATGAGCAGTTCTTC. Its protein product is CAWAGDTPNEQFF.

The rearrangement links TRBV9 to TRBJ2-5; 7 nucleotides line up with TRBD1. The J call may be incorrect, as the DNA end agrees better with TRBJ2-7. CDR3 length: 13 amino acids. Germline V CDR1 and CDR2: SGDLS, YYNGEE. The CDR3 region has the DNA TGTGCCAGCAGCGGGGACAGCTCCTACGAGCAGTACTTC. This encodes CASSGDSSYEQYF.

The V call is TRBV27, the J call TRBJ1-1, with D tentatively TRBD1 (5 bases). The ends were cut back, 6 bases at V and 0 bases at J, with 8 bases in the middle. The CDR3 runs 13 residues. The germline CDR1 and CDR2 sequences are MNHEY and SMNVEV (reference sequence). CDR3 loop: CASSQGLNTEAFF. The DNA of the CDR3 is TGTGCCAGCAGCCAGGGATTGAACACTGAAGCTTTCTTT.

This clone was observed a handful of times. The V call is TRBV7-9, the J call TRBJ2-2; 8 bases align to TRBD1. Trimming at V came to 6 bases and at J to 6 bases, leaving 9 bases not matched to a gene. CDR3 length: 15 amino acids. The germline CDR1 and CDR2 sequences are SEHNR and FQNEAQ (reference sequence). CDR3 DNA sequence: TGTGCCAGCAGGCAACCGGGACAGGCGGCCGGGGAGCTGTTTTTT. This gives the protein CASRQPGQAAGELFF.

The J gene is TRBJ2-3, the V gene TRBV5-1; D gene ambiguous. The V gene lost 0 bases and the J gene lost 1 base, with 3 bases spanning the gap. In germline, CDR1 is SGHRS, CDR2 YFSETQ. This CDR3 region has 13 residues. Written as DNA, the CDR3 is TGCGCCAGCAGCTTGGAACGCACAGATACGCAGTATTTT. It codes for CASSLERTDTQYF.

The chain links TRBV5-1 to TRBJ2-4; 12 bases align to TRBD2. Germline CDR1 reads SGHRS; CDR2 reads YFSETQ. V gave up 6 bases and J gave up 10 bases; unmatched junction bases: 11. The CDR3 contains 15 residues. CDR3 nucleotides: TGCGCCAGCACCCCGGGACTAGCGGGCTGGGGGATTCAGTACTTC. Encoded protein: CASTPGLAGWGIQYF.

The gene calls are TRBV9 and TRBJ2-3, with TRBD2 identical over 7 bases. CDR3 length equals 14 residues. Germline CDR1 reads SGDLS; CDR2 reads YYNGEE. Unmatched junction bases numbered 8, after V lost 4 bases and J lost 6 bases. CDR3: CASSPVTSSDTQYF. The DNA of the CDR3 is TGTGCCAGCAGCCCCGTGACTAGCTCGGATACGCAGTATTTT. Together with reference TRBV9 and TRBJ2-3, the CDR3 gives the full variable domain: DSGVTQTPKHLITATGQRVTLRCSPRSGDLSVYWYQQSLDQGLQFLIQYYNGEERAKGNILERFSAQQFPDLHSELNLSSLELGDSALYFCASSPVTSSDTQYFGPGTRLTVL.

The rearrangement links TRBV9 to TRBJ2-3; D is unclear. Germline values: CDR1 SGDLS, CDR2 YYNGEE. The CDR3 has 13 amino acids. V was pared by 2 bases and J by 3 bases, with 7 bases between. As DNA, the CDR3 is TGTGCCAGCAGCGTCGTCGGGACAGATACGCAGTATTTT. Its protein product is CASSVVGTDTQYF.

This chain joins TRBV6-5 and TRBJ2-7; weak D call: TRBD2 (6 bases). Trimming removed 8 bases from V and 0 bases from J, with 14 bases in between. The CDR3 runs 14 residues. Germline loops: CDR1 MNHEY, CDR2 SVGAGI. CDR3 residues: CASYPRRDSYEQYF. CDR3 bases: TGTGCCAGCTACCCTCGGCGGGACTCCTACGAGCAGTACTTC.

This rearrangement joins TRBV5-1 to TRBJ2-5; a possible D gene is TRBD1 (7 bases). CDR3 size: 17 residues. V was clipped by 3 bases and J by 4 bases, with 22 bases between them. The V gene's germline CDR1 is SGHRS and CDR2 YFSETQ. This chain's CDR3 is CASSSRSGTAGSETQYF. The CDR3 bases are TGCGCCAGCAGCTCACGTTCCGGGACAGCGGGCTCAGAGACCCAGTACTTC.

This chain connects TRBV7-2 to TRBJ2-6, with D possibly being TRBD1 or TRBD2 (5 bases each). Trimming shortened V by 2 bases and J by 2 bases, and 13 bases separated the two germline ends. From germline, CDR1 is SGHTA and CDR2 FQGNSA. This CDR3 has 17 amino acids. CDR3 sequence reads: CASSLLGRAAGANVLTF. CDR3 bases: TGTGCCAGCAGCTTATTGGGGCGGGCCGCTGGGGCCAACGTCCTGACTTTC.

This chain uses TRBV7-2 with TRBJ1-1; D unresolved. The V end was cut by 5 bases, the J end by 2 bases, with 6 bases between. Germline CDR1 and CDR2: SGHTA and FQGNSA. CDR3 size: 12 residues. The DNA for the CDR3 is TGTGCCAGCAGCGCGGTTAACACTGAAGCTTTCTTT. Amino acids: CASSAVNTEAFF. The full variable domain, completed using reference TRBV7-2 and TRBJ1-1, is GAGVSQSPSNKVTEKGKDVELRCDPISGHTALYWYRQSLGQGLEFLIYFQGNSAPDKSGLPSDRFSAERTGGSVSTLTIQRTQQEDSAVYLCASSAVNTEAFFGQGTRLTVV.

The V gene is TRBV5-6, the J gene TRBJ2-7; a weak D match, TRBD1 (6 bases). Deletions cut 0 bases from V and 2 bases from J, with 12 bases between. This CDR3 contains 15 residues. Germline V lookup: CDR1 SGHDT, CDR2 YYEEEE. The CDR3 protein is CASSLVRTAPYEQYF. The CDR3 DNA sequence: TGTGCCAGCAGCTTGGTAAGGACAGCGCCCTACGAGCAGTACTTC. The full variable domain, its missing parts supplied by reference TRBV5-6 and TRBJ2-7, is DAGVTQSPTHLIKTRGQQVTLRCSPKSGHDTVSWYQQALGQGPQFIFQYYEEEERQRGNFPDRFSGHQFPNYSSELNVNALLLGDSALYLCASSLVRTAPYEQYFGPGTRLTVT.

Here the CDR3 DNA reads TGTGCCAGCAGACAAATTTCCACTGAAAAACTGTTTTTT. Protein sequence: CASRQISTEKLFF. The chain links TRBV11-2 to TRBJ1-4, with D unclear. The germline V and J ends were trimmed by 6 bases and 7 bases, with 12 bases remaining between them. The germline V gene has CDR1 SGHAT and CDR2 FQNNGV. The CDR3 runs 13 residues. The full variable domain, its missing parts supplied by reference TRBV11-2 and TRBJ1-4, is EAGVAQSPRYKIIEKRQSVAFWCNPISGHATLYWYQQILGQGPKLLIQFQNNGVVDDSQLPKDRFSAERLKGVDSTLKIQPAKLEDSAVYLCASRQISTEKLFFGSGTQLSVL.

Only one count was recorded for this clone. The chain employs TRBV7-2 and TRBJ2-5; D remains unclear. The germline V gene has CDR1 SGHTA and CDR2 FQGNSA. The CDR3 totals 15 residues. V lost 4 bases to trimming and J lost 7 bases, with 19 bases between them. CDR3 in amino acids: CASSSSTRTARTQYF. The CDR3, as DNA: TGTGCCAGCAGCTCTAGTACCCGCACCGCTAGGACCCAGTACTTC.

This sequence joins TRBV5-1 and TRBJ2-2; a weak D match, TRBD2 (6 bases). The germline V and J ends were trimmed by 4 bases and 7 bases, with 8 bases remaining between them. The CDR3 contains 12 residues. Germline assignment: CDR1 SGHRS and CDR2 YFSETQ. The CDR3 loop is CASSTGSGELFF. CDR3 DNA: TGCGCCAGCAGCACCGGGAGCGGGGAGCTGTTTTTT.

This clone occurred once. The chain is built from TRBV5-6 and TRBJ2-1, with 7 bases fitting TRBD2. The germline gives CDR1 SGHDT, CDR2 YYEEEE. The CDR3 is made up of 16 amino acids. V shed 4 bases and J 0 bases; nucleotides not matched to a gene: 7. The CDR3 reads CASSRGAGSSYNEQFF. The CDR3, as DNA: TGTGCCAGCAGCCGTGGAGCGGGGAGCTCCTACAATGAGCAGTTCTTC.

The chain combines TRBV6-5 with TRBJ2-7, with 8 positions matching TRBD1. The CDR3 is made up of 14 amino acids. V dropped 0 bases and J dropped 6; count of bases not matched to a gene: 4. The germline V gene encodes CDR1 MNHEY and CDR2 SVGAGI. CDR3 protein: CASSYSRQGAEQYF. In DNA, the CDR3 is TGTGCCAGCAGTTACTCGAGGCAGGGGGCCGAGCAGTACTTC.